This T cell receptor beta chain is drawn from a study of T cell responses to AZD1222 COVID-19 vaccine. Comment on this clone: Its antigen is as yet unknown.

Profiled with immunoSEQ multiplex PCR; TCRdb holds only in-frame clones, not every one. The table shows about 120,000 clones, with roughly 88% occurring only once. V was cut by 2 bases and J by 7 bases, with 8 bases left in between. Germline V CDR1 and CDR2: SEHNR, FQNEAQ (reference sequence). The CDR3 is made up of 13 amino acids. Whole-study results and caveats: At baseline, seropositivity was found in only six or seven AZD1222 recipients. There were vaccine-associated CD4 TCRs across spike, dominant at 160-218 and 743-854. Repertoires were obtained only post-peak T cell response.

The chain couples TRBV7-9 to TRBJ1-4; D is undetermined. The origin of this receptor is an adult in good health. Sample: peripheral blood, taken on day 0 of MenACWY control vaccination. Here the CDR3 DNA reads TGTGCCAGCAGCTTAAGTCAATTTGAAAAACTGTTTTTT. Translated: CASSLSQFEKLFF.